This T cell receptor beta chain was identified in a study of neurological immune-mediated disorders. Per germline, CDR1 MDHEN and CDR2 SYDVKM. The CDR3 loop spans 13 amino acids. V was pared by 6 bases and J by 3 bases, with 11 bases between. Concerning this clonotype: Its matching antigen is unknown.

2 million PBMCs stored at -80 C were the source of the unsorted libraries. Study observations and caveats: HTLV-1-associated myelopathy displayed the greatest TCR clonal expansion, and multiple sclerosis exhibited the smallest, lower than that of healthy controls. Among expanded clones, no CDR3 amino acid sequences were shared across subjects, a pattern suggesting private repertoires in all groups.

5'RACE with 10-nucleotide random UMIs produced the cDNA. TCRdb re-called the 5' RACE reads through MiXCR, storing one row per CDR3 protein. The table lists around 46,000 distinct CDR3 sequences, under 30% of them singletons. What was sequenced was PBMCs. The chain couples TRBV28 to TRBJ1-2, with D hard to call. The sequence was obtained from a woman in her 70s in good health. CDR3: CASSPPEYYGYTF. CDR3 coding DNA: TGTGCCAGCAGCCCTCCGGAATACTATGGCTACACCTTC.